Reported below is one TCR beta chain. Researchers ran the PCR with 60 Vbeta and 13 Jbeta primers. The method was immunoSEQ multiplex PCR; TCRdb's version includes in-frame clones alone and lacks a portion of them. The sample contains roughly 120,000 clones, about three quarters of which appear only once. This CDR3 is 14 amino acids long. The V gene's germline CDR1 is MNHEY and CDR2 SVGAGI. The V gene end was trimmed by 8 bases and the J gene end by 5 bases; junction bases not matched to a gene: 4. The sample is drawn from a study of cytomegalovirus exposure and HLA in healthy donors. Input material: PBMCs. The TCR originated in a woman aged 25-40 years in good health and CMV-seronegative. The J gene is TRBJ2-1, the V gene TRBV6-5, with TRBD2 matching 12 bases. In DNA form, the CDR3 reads TGTGCCAGCCGACTAGCGGGGGCGGACAATGAGCAGTTCTTC. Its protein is CASRLAGADNEQFF.